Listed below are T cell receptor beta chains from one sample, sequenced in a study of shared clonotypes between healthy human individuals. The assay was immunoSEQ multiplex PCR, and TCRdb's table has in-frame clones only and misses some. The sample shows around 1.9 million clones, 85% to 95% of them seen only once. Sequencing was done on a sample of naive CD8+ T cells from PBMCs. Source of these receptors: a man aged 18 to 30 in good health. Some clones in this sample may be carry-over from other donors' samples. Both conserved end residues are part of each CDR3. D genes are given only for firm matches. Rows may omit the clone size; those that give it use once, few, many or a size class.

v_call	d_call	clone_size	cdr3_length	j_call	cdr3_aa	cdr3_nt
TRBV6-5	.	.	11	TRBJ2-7	CASSYTDEQYF	TGTGCCAGCAGTTATACGGACGAGCAGTACTTC
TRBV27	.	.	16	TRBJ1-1	CASSLLPGQGGTEAFF	TGTGCCAGCAGTCTCCTCCCTGGGCAGGGTGGCACTGAAGCTTTCTTT
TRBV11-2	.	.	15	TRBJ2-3	CASSSSGHAADTQYF	TGTGCCAGCAGCTCCTCGGGCCATGCTGCAGATACGCAGTATTTT
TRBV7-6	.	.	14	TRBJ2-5	CASSLAHVGETQYF	TGTGCCAGCAGCTTAGCGCACGTAGGCGAGACCCAGTACTTC
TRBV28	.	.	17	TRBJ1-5	CASSFWEDGNSNQPQHF	TGTGCCAGCAGTTTTTGGGAGGACGGAAATAGCAATCAGCCCCAGCATTTT
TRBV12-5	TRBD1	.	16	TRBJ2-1	CASGPRDRSSYNEQFF	TGTGCTAGTGGTCCCCGGGACAGGAGCTCCTACAATGAGCAGTTCTTC
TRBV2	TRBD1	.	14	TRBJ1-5	CASRGTGLDQPQHF	TGTGCCAGCAGGGGGACAGGGCTGGATCAGCCCCAGCATTTT
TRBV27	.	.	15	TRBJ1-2	CASSLVGQRPNGYTF	TGTGCCAGCAGTTTAGTAGGACAGAGACCTAATGGCTACACCTTC
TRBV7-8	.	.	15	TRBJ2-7	CASSGWPRSGDEQYF	TGTGCCAGCAGTGGATGGCCTCGCAGCGGCGACGAGCAGTACTTC
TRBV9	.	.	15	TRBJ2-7	CASSYRAQGGYEQYF	TGTGCCAGCAGTTACAGGGCCCAGGGGGGCTACGAGCAGTACTTC
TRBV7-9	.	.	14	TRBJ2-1	CASSPGYRDTEQFF	TGTGCCAGCAGCCCTGGATACCGGGACACTGAGCAGTTCTTC
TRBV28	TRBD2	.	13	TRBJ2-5	CASRIAGQETQYF	TGTGCCAGCAGGATAGCGGGTCAAGAGACCCAGTACTTC
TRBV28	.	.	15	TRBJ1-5	CASDGVADSNQPQHF	TGTGCCAGCGATGGGGTAGCCGATAGCAATCAGCCCCAGCATTTT
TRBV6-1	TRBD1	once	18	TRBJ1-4	CASSGEPGQGSINEKLFF	TGTGCCAGCAGTGGGGAGCCGGGACAGGGGTCTATTAATGAAAAACTGTTTTTT
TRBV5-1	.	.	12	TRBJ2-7	CASSLVGGEQYF	TGCGCCAGCAGCTTGGTTGGGGGGGAGCAGTACTTC
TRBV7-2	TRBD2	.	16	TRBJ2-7	CASSPISGRRSYEQYF	TGTGCCAGCAGCCCGATTAGCGGGAGACGCTCTTACGAGCAGTACTTC
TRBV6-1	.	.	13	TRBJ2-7	CASSARLSYEQYF	TGTGCCAGCAGTGCTCGATTAAGCTACGAGCAGTACTTC
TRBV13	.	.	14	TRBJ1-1	CASSNREVRTEAFF	TGTGCCAGCAGTAATAGGGAGGTAAGGACTGAAGCTTTCTTT
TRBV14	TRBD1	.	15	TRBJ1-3	CASRPGTGNGNTIYF	TGTGCCAGCCGTCCCGGGACAGGGAACGGAAACACCATATATTTT
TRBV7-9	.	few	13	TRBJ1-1	CASSFPRGREAFF	TGTGCCAGCAGCTTTCCAAGGGGGAGGGAAGCTTTCTTT
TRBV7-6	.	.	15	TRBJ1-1	CASSGGPAMNTEAFF	TGTGCCAGCAGCGGGGGACCGGCGATGAACACTGAAGCTTTCTTT
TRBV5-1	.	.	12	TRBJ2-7	CASSLSPDEQYF	TGCGCCAGCAGCTTGTCACCCGACGAGCAGTACTTC
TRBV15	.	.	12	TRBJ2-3	CATSTGTDTQYF	TGTGCCACCAGCACAGGGACAGATACGCAGTATTTT
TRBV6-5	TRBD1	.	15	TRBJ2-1	CASTRGQGVLDEQFF	TGTGCCAGCACCCGGGGACAGGGGGTTTTAGATGAGCAGTTCTTC
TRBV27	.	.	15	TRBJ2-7	CASSQVPAAGYEQYF	TGTGCCAGCAGCCAAGTCCCCGCGGCGGGCTACGAGCAGTACTTC
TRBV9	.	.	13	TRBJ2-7	CASSVDGSYEQYF	TGTGCCAGCAGCGTGGACGGGAGTTACGAGCAGTACTTC
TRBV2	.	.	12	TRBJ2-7	CASGLAYYEQYF	TGTGCCAGCGGCCTAGCGTACTACGAGCAGTACTTC
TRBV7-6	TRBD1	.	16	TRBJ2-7	CASSQNLGQGAYEQYF	TGTGCCAGCAGCCAAAACCTAGGACAGGGCGCCTACGAGCAGTACTTC
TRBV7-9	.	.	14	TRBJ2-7	CASSSRDGTYEQYF	TGTGCCAGCAGCTCCCGGGACGGAACCTACGAGCAGTACTTC
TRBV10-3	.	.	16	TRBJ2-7	CAISESPSGSLYEQYF	TGTGCCATCAGTGAGTCGCCCAGCGGATCCCTCTACGAGCAGTACTTC
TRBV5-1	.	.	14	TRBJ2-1	CASSLFSPYNEQFF	TGCGCCAGCAGCTTGTTCTCCCCCTACAATGAGCAGTTCTTC
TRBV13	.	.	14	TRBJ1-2	CASSVRQRDYGYTF	TGTGCCAGCAGCGTCCGACAGAGAGACTATGGCTACACCTTC
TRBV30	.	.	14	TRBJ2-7	CAWRRVPGAYEQYF	TGTGCCTGGAGGCGGGTCCCGGGGGCCTACGAGCAGTACTTC
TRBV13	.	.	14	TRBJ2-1	CASSYRGADNEQFF	TGTGCCAGCAGCTATCGGGGTGCGGATAATGAGCAGTTCTTC
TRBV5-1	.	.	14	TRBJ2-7	CASSSSGTGLEQYF	TGCGCCAGCAGCAGTAGCGGAACCGGTCTCGAGCAGTACTTC
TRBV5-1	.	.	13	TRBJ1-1	CASSLGRDTEAFF	TGCGCCAGCAGCTTGGGCAGAGACACTGAAGCTTTCTTT
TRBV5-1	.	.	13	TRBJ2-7	CASSLEPPYEQYF	TGCGCCAGCAGCTTGGAGCCTCCCTACGAGCAGTACTTC
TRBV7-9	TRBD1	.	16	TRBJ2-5	CASSYRGQGVKETQYF	TGTGCCAGCAGCTACCGGGGACAGGGGGTAAAAGAGACCCAGTACTTC
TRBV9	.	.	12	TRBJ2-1	CASSPGASEQFF	TGTGCCAGCAGCCCCGGCGCGAGCGAGCAGTTCTTC
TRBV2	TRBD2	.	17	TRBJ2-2	CASTGTSGRSPAGELFF	TGTGCCAGCACGGGGACTAGCGGGAGGTCCCCAGCGGGGGAGCTGTTTTTT
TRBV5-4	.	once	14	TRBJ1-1	CASSLRGVYTEAFF	TGTGCCAGCAGCTTGCGGGGGGTCTACACTGAAGCTTTCTTT
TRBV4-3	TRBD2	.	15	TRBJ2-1	CASSLTSGRYNEQFF	TGCGCCAGCAGCCTGACTAGCGGAAGATACAATGAGCAGTTCTTC
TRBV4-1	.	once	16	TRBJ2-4	CASSTGGRLAKNIQYF	TGCGCCAGCAGCACGGGCGGGCGGCTAGCCAAAAACATTCAGTACTTC
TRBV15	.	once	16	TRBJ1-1	CATSRDRETGNTEAFF	TGTGCCACCAGCAGAGATCGAGAGACAGGGAACACTGAAGCTTTCTTT
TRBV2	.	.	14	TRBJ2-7	CASGLSQGPPEQYF	TGTGCCAGCGGTCTGTCGCAGGGTCCCCCCGAGCAGTACTTC
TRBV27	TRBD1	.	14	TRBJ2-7	CASSPRTGTYEQYF	TGTGCCAGCAGTCCACGGACAGGCACCTACGAGCAGTACTTC
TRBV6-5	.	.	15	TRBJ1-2	CASSYSEGVNYGYTF	TGTGCCAGCAGTTACTCGGAGGGAGTTAACTATGGCTACACCTTC
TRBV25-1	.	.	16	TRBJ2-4	CASSELTGVGKNIQYF	TGTGCCAGCAGTGAACTGACGGGCGTAGGCAAAAACATTCAGTACTTC
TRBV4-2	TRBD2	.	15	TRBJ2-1	CASSQAGGSYNEQFF	TGTGCCAGCAGCCAAGCGGGAGGCTCCTACAATGAGCAGTTCTTC
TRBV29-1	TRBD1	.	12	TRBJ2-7	CSVGTGVYEQYF	TGCAGCGTTGGGACAGGGGTGTACGAGCAGTACTTC
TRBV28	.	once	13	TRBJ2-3	CAAQRLLTDTQYF	TGTGCCGCCCAGCGTCTTCTCACAGATACGCAGTATTTT
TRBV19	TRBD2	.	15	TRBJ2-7	CASSIGSGSFYEQYF	TGTGCCAGTAGTATAGGTAGCGGGAGCTTCTACGAGCAGTACTTC
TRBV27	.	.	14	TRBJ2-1	CASSLRGAYNEQFF	TGTGCCAGCAGTTTACGCGGAGCCTACAATGAGCAGTTCTTC
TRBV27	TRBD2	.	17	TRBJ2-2	CASSLILAGGNTGELFF	TGTGCCAGCAGTTTGATACTAGCGGGAGGGAACACCGGGGAGCTGTTTTTT
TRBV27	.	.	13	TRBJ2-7	CASSLFPTYEQYF	TGTGCCAGCAGTTTATTCCCCACCTACGAGCAGTACTTC
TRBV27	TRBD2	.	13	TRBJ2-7	CASSQTSGYEQYF	TGTGCCAGCAGTCAAACTAGCGGCTACGAGCAGTACTTC
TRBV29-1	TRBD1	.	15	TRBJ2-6	CSATGGALGANVLTF	TGCAGCGCGACAGGGGGCGCCCTTGGGGCCAACGTCCTGACTTTC